One sample yielded the 18 T cell receptor beta chains listed below, sequenced in a study of vaccination and CD4 T cells after COVID-19 (dated by TCRdb to the early 2020s). What the treatment or condition label conveys for this sample: roughly 10-day PBMC culture with coronavirus spike peptide pools or control peptides (ViraFEST assay). What these receptors recognize is not known. Preparation of the library involved PCR. Sequencing relied on an Illumina iSeq 100. DNA from cultured CD4+ T cells was subjected to TCR sequencing with the Oncomine TCR Beta short-read assay at the Johns Hopkins FTIC core. TCRdb's own reprocessing of the public reads used fastp at Q25 and MiXCR and kept productive beta chains. Rows with one shared CDR3 protein collapse into an entry with the most common genes and DNA. A total of some 15,000 distinct CDR3 sequences appear in this sample, around 30% of them only once. Around a sixth of the sample rests with the top ten.

Sequencing was carried out using cultured CD4+ T cells from blood. These receptors came from a human donor with COVID-19.

The table lists this clonotype with a few counts. The V and J genes are TRBV6-1 and TRBJ1-3; no reliable D call. The CDR3 contains 12 residues. V was trimmed by 9 bases and J by 0 bases, leaving 6 bases between them. In germline, CDR1 is MNHNS, CDR2 SASEGT. The CDR3 coding sequence is TGTGCCAGTAGAACCTCTGGAAACACCATATATTTT. Protein sequence: CASRTSGNTIYF.

This chain uses TRBV6-2 or TRBV6-3 with TRBJ2-2, with D unclear. The germline CDR1 and CDR2 sequences are MNHEY and SVGEGT. This CDR3 comprises 14 residues. Trimming shortened V by 1 base and J by 5 bases, and 8 bases separated the two germline ends. Here the CDR3 reads CASSYFERTGELFF. The CDR3, as DNA: TGTGCCAGCAGTTACTTCGAGAGGACCGGGGAGCTGTTTTTT.

The chain has TRBV24-1 and TRBJ2-5; D unresolved. Trimming left V 1 base short and J 5 bases short, with 7 bases between. The CDR3 extends over 13 amino acids. The germline gives CDR1 KGHDR, CDR2 SFDVKD. The DNA for the CDR3 is TGTGCCACCAGTGATTTACGGCTGGAGACCCAGTACTTC. This translates into CATSDLRLETQYF.

This chain joins TRBV11-3 and TRBJ2-5; no reliable D call. The CDR3 consists of 12 residues. V dropped 1 base and J dropped 3 bases, with 3 bases sitting between them. Germline values: CDR1 SGHNT, CDR2 YENEEA. As DNA, the CDR3 is TGTGCCAGCAGCTTAGGGGAAGAGACCCAGTACTTC. Translated, it gives CASSLGEETQYF.

The chain carries TRBV20-1 and TRBJ1-5; perhaps TRBD1 as D (6 bases). Trimming pared 5 bases from V and 4 bases from J, leaving 21 bases between. CDR1 is DFQATT, CDR2 SNEGSKA, per germline (reference sequence). The CDR3 length is 16 residues. CDR3 sequence (DNA): TGCAGTGCTGAGGGACGGGGGGCGCGGGGAAATCAGCCCCAGCATTTT. As protein: CSAEGRGARGNQPQHF.

Worth noting for this clonotype: The junction does not match germline at one end; this may be a read error. This chain connects TRBV7-7 to TRBJ1-2; D might be TRBD1 (6 bases). The CDR3 loop spans 14 amino acids. In germline, CDR1 is SSHAT, CDR2 FNYEAQ (reference sequence). DNA for the CDR3: TGTGCTAGCAGCTTACCCGGACAGCGCTATGGCTACACCTTC. This encodes CASSLPGQRYGYTF.

V and J are TRBV5-1 and TRBJ1-1, with unresolved D. This CDR3 region has 12 residues. Germline CDR1 and CDR2: SGHRS and YFSETQ. V was trimmed by 5 bases and J by 0 bases, leaving 5 bases between them. CDR3 nucleotide sequence: TGCGCCAGCAGGGCTGTGAACACTGAAGCTTTCTTT. Its translation is CASRAVNTEAFF.

The sample holds a few counts of this clonotype. CDR3 coding DNA: TGTGCCAGCCGCAACAGGGGGGGGACCTACGAGCAGTACTTC. This gives the protein CASRNRGGTYEQYF. The V call is TRBV6-1, the J call TRBJ2-7; perhaps TRBD1 as D (8 bases). The CDR3 covers 14 residues. CDR1 is MNHNS, CDR2 SASEGT, per germline. Trimming cost V 8 bases and J 2 bases, with 16 bases left between them.

The rearrangement links TRBV6-1 to TRBJ2-4, with TRBD1 identical over 8 bases. The germline V gene encodes CDR1 MNHNS and CDR2 SASEGT. The CDR3 covers 15 residues. V lost 8 bases to trimming and J lost 3 bases; unmatched junction nucleotides: 9. In DNA form, the CDR3 reads TGTGCCAGCGGCGACAGGGGTTCGGGCAAAAACATTCAGTACTTC. It is translated as CASGDRGSGKNIQYF.

The genes are TRBV18 and TRBJ1-6; no clear D gene. The CDR3 runs 16 residues. V shed 3 bases and J shed 5 bases, with 14 bases lying between them. In germline, CDR1 is KGHSH, CDR2 LQKENI. The CDR3 coding sequence is TGTGCCAGCTCACCTGGCCCGCATCTCGATAATTCACCCCTCCACTTT. Protein product: CASSPGPHLDNSPLHF. Filled out from reference TRBV18 and TRBJ1-6, the complete variable domain reads NAGVMQNPRHLVRRRGQEARLRCSPMKGHSHVYWYRQLPEEGLKFMVYLQKENIIDESGMPKERFSAEFPKEGPSILRIQQVVRGDSAAYFCASSPGPHLDNSPLHFGNGTRLTVT.

The J gene is TRBJ2-1, the V gene TRBV19, with a weak D call TRBD1 (5 bases). The CDR3 length is 15 residues. Looked up from germline, CDR1 is LNHDA and CDR2 is SQIVND (reference sequence). Trimming shortened V by 6 bases and J by 6 bases, and 18 bases separated the two germline ends. Here the CDR3 DNA reads TGTGCCAGTAGAAGGGGTGGCTTTGCCGGCAATGAGCAGTTCTTC. Its translation is CASRRGGFAGNEQFF.

The V gene is TRBV14, the J gene TRBJ1-2; D is possibly TRBD1 (5 bases). The V end lost 0 bases, the J end lost 4 bases, and 12 bases lay between the germline ends. Germline V gene sequence: CDR1 SGHDN, CDR2 FVKESK. The CDR3 runs to 15 residues. The CDR3: CASSQEDGGVYGYTF. The DNA for the CDR3 is TGTGCCAGCAGCCAAGAGGACGGGGGTGTCTATGGCTACACCTTC.

The V and J genes are TRBV7-9 and TRBJ2-7, with D maybe TRBD1 (5 bases). The V end lost 5 bases, the J end lost 0 bases, and 14 bases lay between the germline ends. This CDR3 has 15 residues. The germline gives CDR1 SEHNR, CDR2 FQNEAQ (reference sequence). CDR3 protein: CASSPKVRVSYEQYF. The DNA for the CDR3 is TGTGCCAGCAGCCCGAAAGTCAGGGTCTCCTACGAGCAGTACTTC.

V gene TRBV28 combines with J gene TRBJ1-2; D is unresolved. Germline CDR1 and CDR2: MDHEN and SYDVKM. The CDR3 runs to 13 residues. Trimming removed 6 bases from V and 4 bases from J, with 12 bases in between. Written as DNA, the CDR3 is TGTGCCAGCAGCTCCCCCCAGCCCTATGGCTACACCTTC. Translating gives CASSSPQPYGYTF.

The rearrangement links TRBV19 to TRBJ2-7; unclear D gene. CDR3 length equals 15 residues. V lost 5 bases to trimming and J lost 1 base, with 15 bases between them. Germline V gives CDR1 LNHDA, CDR2 SQIVND (reference sequence). DNA of the CDR3: TGTGCCAGTAGTGCTCGCCGTTTTGGTTCCTACGAGCAGTACTTC. It specifies CASSARRFGSYEQYF.

This chain connects TRBV7-2 to TRBJ2-5; tentative D call: TRBD2 (5 bases). V lost 1 base to trimming and J lost 5 bases, with 11 bases between them. The CDR3 totals 14 residues. The germline V gene has CDR1 SGHTA and CDR2 FQGNSA. This chain's CDR3 is CASSLGTRAETQYF. The DNA of the CDR3 is TGTGCCAGCAGCTTAGGAACTAGAGCGGAGACCCAGTACTTC.

The chain recombines TRBV12-3 or TRBV12-4 with TRBJ2-7; D possibly corresponds to TRBD2 (5 bases). V was shortened by 5 bases and J by 6 bases, with 23 bases between the two germline ends. CDR3 length: 16 residues. The DNA of the CDR3 is TGTGCCAGCAGTCCCCCCCAGCTCGGACTCCCGACCGAGCAGTACTTC. Translating gives CASSPPQLGLPTEQYF.

This clonotype was seen more than once but under ten times. The chain combines TRBV20-1 with TRBJ2-7; D not resolved. The CDR3 is made up of 13 amino acids. In germline, CDR1 is DFQATT, CDR2 SNEGSKA (reference sequence). The CDR3 here is CMLRSPQTYEQYF. CDR3 DNA sequence: TGCATGCTTCGAAGCCCCCAAACCTACGAGCAGTACTTC.